This is a list of T cell receptor beta chains from one sample in a study of T cell responses to AZD1222 COVID-19 vaccine. Assay: immunoSEQ multiplex PCR; the TCRdb copy retains only in-frame clones and omits some. The sample contains 90,000 to 110,000 clones, about 88% of which appear only once. The sequenced sample was peripheral blood, obtained 28 days after the second AZD1222 dose. Receptor source: an adult who received the AZD1222 COVID-19 vaccine. Each CDR3 is given with its conserved first and last residue. Fields, in order: clone size, CDR3 length, J gene, V gene, CDR3 protein. Clone size is not always given. Where it is, it says once, few, many or a class for expanded clones.

NA 13 TRBJ2-7 TRBV29-1 CSVAGTATYEQYF
once 15 TRBJ1-6 TRBV28 CASSSQGLRNSPLHF
NA 14 TRBJ1-1 TRBV2 CASSIGQLNTEAFF
NA 14 TRBJ1-2 TRBV24-1 CATSDLRDNYGYTF
NA 18 TRBJ2-1 TRBV7-3 CASSFTTRLAGRGNEQFF
once 13 TRBJ1-3 TRBV30 CAWVGTAGNTIYF
NA 11 TRBJ2-7 TRBV7-8 CASSPSYEQYF
NA 15 TRBJ2-7 TRBV30 CAWSALGDRGPEQYF
NA 17 TRBJ2-1 TRBV29-1 CSVRRQGGLSSYNEQFF
NA 12 TRBJ1-4 TRBV7-9 CAISGASEKLFF
NA 15 TRBJ2-2 TRBV6-5 CASIPDRGFTGELFF
NA 15 TRBJ1-2 TRBV6-5 CASSYSRGRVRGYTF
once 19 TRBJ1-1 TRBV7-2 CASSLSIAARQGRNTEAFF